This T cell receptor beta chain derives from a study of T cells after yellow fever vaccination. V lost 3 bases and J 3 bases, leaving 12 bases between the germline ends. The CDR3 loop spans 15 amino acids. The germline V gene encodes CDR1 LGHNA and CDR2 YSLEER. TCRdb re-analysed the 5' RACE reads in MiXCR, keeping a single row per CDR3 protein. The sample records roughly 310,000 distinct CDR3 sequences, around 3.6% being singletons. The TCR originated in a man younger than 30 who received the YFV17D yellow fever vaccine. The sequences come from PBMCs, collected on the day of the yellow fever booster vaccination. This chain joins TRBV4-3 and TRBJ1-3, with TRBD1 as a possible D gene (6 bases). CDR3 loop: CASSHLQGGGNTIYF. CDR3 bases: TGCGCCAGCAGCCATCTACAGGGTGGTGGAAACACCATATATTTT.